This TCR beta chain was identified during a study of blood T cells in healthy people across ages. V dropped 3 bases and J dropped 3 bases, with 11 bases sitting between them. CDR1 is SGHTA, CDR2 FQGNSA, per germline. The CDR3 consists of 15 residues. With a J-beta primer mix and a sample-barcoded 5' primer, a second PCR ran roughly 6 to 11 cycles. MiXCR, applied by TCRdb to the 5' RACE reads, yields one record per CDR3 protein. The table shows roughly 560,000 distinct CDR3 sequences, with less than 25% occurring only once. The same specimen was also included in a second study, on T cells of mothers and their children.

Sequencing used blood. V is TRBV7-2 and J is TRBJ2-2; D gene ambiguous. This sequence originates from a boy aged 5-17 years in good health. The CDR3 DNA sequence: TGTGCCAGCAGCTTCCTAGACGATTACACCGGGGAGCTGTTTTTT. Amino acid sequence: CASSFLDDYTGELFF.